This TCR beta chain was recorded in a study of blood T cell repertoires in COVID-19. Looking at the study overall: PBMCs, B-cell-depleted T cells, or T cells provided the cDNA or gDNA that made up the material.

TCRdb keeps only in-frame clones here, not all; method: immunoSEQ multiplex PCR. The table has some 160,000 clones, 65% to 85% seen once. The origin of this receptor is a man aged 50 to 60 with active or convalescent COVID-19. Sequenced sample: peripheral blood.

CDR3: CASSSGQNTGELFF. DNA of the CDR3: TGTGCCAGCAGCTCGGGACAGAACACCGGGGAGCTGTTTTTT. The chain employs TRBV7-9 and TRBJ2-2, with a tentative D call TRBD1 (6 bases). Germline-derived CDR1 and CDR2 are SEHNR and FQNEAQ (reference sequence). The V gene lost 4 bases and the J gene lost 1 base, with 7 bases spanning the gap. The CDR3 length is 14 residues.